Listed below are T cell receptor beta chains from one sample, sequenced in a study of patients and donors after allogeneic stem cell transplantation. TCRdb ran MiXCR on the RT-PCR reads and lists one entry per CDR3 protein. The table includes more than 150,000 distinct CDR3 sequences, 35% to 50% detected once. The sample was blood, either unsorted or a sorted T cell fraction (not recorded which). The receptors shown here come from a human donor who was either an allogeneic HSCT recipient or a stem cell or donor lymphocyte infusion donor (not recorded which). It is not recorded whose cells these are; they may come from a transplant donor. The CDR3 runs from the conserved cysteine through the conserved F or W. Fields, in order: J gene, clone size, D gene, V gene, CDR3 protein, CDR3 DNA. The D gene is left open where the match is weak. Expanded clones get a size class; other rows say once, few or many, or leave the size out.

TRBJ2-3,-,-,TRBV19,CASSIGLETDTQYF,TGTGCCAGTAGTATAGGACTGGAAACAGATACGCAGTATTTT
TRBJ2-1,-,-,TRBV12-3/TRBV12-4,CASSLGGANEQFF,TGTGCCAGCAGTTTAGGGGGGGCCAATGAGCAGTTCTTC
TRBJ2-3,-,-,TRBV13,CASSLGQPAGTQYF,TGTGCCAGCAGCTTAGGACAGCCCGCGGGTACGCAGTATTTT
TRBJ2-7,-,-,TRBV29-1,CSVGLIAGGTSEQYF,TGCAGCGTTGGTCTAATCGCCGGTGGGACCTCCGAGCAGTACTTC
TRBJ2-1,once,TRBD2,TRBV30,CAWRTSGLGGQFF,TGTGCCTGGAGGACTAGCGGCCTTGGAGGGCAGTTCTTC
TRBJ2-1,few,-,TRBV29-1,CSVLKTSSYNEQFF,TGCAGCGTCCTGAAAACAAGCTCCTACAATGAGCAGTTCTTC
TRBJ1-2,few,TRBD1,TRBV6-6,CASSLGTAYGYTF,TGTGCCAGCAGTCTCGGGACAGCCTATGGCTACACCTTC
TRBJ1-6,few,-,TRBV7-2,CASSHRRGALIGDYNSPLHF,TGTGCCAGCAGCCATCGTCGCGGGGCCCTCATCGGGGACTATAATTCACCCCTCCACTTT
TRBJ2-5,-,TRBD2,TRBV11-2,CASSTGTSGYQETQYF,TGTGCCAGCAGCACCGGGACTAGCGGGTACCAAGAGACCCAGTACTTC
TRBJ1-2,-,TRBD1,TRBV12-3/TRBV12-4,CASSLQGAGGYTF,TGTGCCAGCAGTCTACAGGGGGCGGGTGGCTACACCTTC
TRBJ1-2,-,TRBD1,TRBV7-2,CASSMTGGYGYTF,TGTGCCAGCAGCATGACAGGGGGCTATGGCTACACCTTC
TRBJ2-1,-,TRBD1,TRBV7-2,CASSLDRGTLGEQFF,TGTGCCAGCAGCCTAGACAGGGGGACTCTCGGTGAGCAGTTCTTC
TRBJ2-3,-,-,TRBV18,CASSPAENTDTQYF,TGTGCCAGCTCACCAGCGGAGAACACAGATACGCAGTATTTT
TRBJ1-3,-,TRBD1,TRBV4-2,CASSQRMTGFSGNTIYF,TGTGCCAGCAGCCAACGGATGACAGGGTTCTCTGGAAACACCATATATTTT
TRBJ2-7,-,-,TRBV6-6,CASILDRFVSEQYF,TGTGCCAGCATCTTGGACCGATTCGTGAGCGAGCAGTACTTC
TRBJ2-2,-,-,TRBV20-1,CSARDPGELFF,TGCAGTGCTAGAGATCCCGGGGAGCTGTTTTTT
TRBJ2-2,few,-,TRBV12-3/TRBV12-4,CASSYGTGELFF,TGTGCCAGCAGTTACGGGACCGGGGAGCTGTTTTTT
TRBJ2-3,-,TRBD2,TRBV2,CASTGTSRTDTQYF,TGTGCCAGCACCGGGACTAGCCGCACAGATACGCAGTATTTT
TRBJ2-7,-,-,TRBV24-1,CATSDINRAYEQYF,TGTGCCACCAGTGATATAAACAGGGCCTACGAGCAGTACTTC
TRBJ1-2,-,-,TRBV29-1,CSGGQPNYGYTF,TGCAGCGGAGGACAGCCCAACTATGGCTACACCTTC
TRBJ2-3,-,TRBD2,TRBV5-5,CASTPPRGTSGTDTQYF,TGTGCCAGCACCCCTCCCCGTGGGACTAGCGGGACGGATACGCAGTATTTT
TRBJ1-2,-,-,TRBV6-5,CASSYSGSLNYGYTF,TGTGCCAGCAGTTACTCGGGTTCTCTTAACTATGGCTACACCTTC
TRBJ1-1,few,-,TRBV27,CASSFHIGHTEAFF,TGTGCCAGCAGTTTTCATATAGGGCACACTGAAGCTTTCTTT
TRBJ2-1,few,-,TRBV12-3/TRBV12-4,CASSTTRGWQFF,TGTGCCAGCAGTACCACGCGCGGGTGGCAGTTCTTC
TRBJ2-3,few,-,TRBV5-6,CASTLDTYLNTQYF,TGTGCCAGCACCTTAGATACCTACCTAAATACGCAGTATTTT
TRBJ1-3,few,-,TRBV6-5,CASRRTEMSSGNTIYF,TGTGCCAGCAGGCGGACTGAGATGAGCTCTGGAAACACCATATATTTT